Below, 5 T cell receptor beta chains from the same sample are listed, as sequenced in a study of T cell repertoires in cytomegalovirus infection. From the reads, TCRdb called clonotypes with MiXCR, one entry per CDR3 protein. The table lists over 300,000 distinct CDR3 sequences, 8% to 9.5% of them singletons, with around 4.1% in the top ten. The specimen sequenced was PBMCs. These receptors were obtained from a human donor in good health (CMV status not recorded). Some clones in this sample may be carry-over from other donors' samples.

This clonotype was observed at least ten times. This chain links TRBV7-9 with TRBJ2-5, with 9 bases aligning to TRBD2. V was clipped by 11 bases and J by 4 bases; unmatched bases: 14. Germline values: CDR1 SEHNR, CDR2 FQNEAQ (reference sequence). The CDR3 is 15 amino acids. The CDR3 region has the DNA TGTGCCGGACTGGGAGTAGCGGGAGTAGGAGAGACCCAGTACTTC. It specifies CAGLGVAGVGETQYF.

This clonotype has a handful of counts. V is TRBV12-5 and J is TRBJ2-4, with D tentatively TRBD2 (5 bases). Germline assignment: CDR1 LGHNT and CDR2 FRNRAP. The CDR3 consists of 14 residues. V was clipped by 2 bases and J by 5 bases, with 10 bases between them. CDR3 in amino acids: CASGLMAGENIQYF. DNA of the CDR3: TGTGCTAGTGGTTTGATGGCCGGGGAAAACATTCAGTACTTC. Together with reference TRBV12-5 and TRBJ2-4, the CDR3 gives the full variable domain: DARVTQTPRHKVTEMGQEVTMRCQPILGHNTVFWYRQTMMQGLELLAYFRNRAPLDDSGMPKDRFSAEMPDATLATLKIQPSEPRDSAVYFCASGLMAGENIQYFGAGTRLSVL.

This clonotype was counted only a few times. The CDR3 reads CASSPYHLGPYEQYF. The CDR3, as DNA: TGTGCCAGCAGTCCCTACCACCTTGGGCCCTACGAGCAGTACTTC. The V and J genes are TRBV6-1 and TRBJ2-7; D is uncertain. Germline V gives CDR1 MNHNS, CDR2 SASEGT. The ends were cut back, 5 bases at V and 2 bases at J, with 16 bases in the middle. The CDR3 spans 15 residues.

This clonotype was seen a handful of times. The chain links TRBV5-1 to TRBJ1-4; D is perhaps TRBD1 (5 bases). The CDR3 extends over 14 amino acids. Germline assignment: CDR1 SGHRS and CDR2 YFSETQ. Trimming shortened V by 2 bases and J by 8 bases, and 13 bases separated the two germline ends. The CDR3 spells CASSLQERGEKLFF. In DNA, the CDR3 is TGCGCCAGCAGCTTACAGGAAAGGGGCGAAAAACTGTTTTTT.

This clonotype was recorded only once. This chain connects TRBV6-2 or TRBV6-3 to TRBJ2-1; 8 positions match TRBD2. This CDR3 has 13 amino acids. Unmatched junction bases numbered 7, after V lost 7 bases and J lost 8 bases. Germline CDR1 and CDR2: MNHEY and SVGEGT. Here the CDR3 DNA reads TGTGCCAGCAAAAGGACTAGCACCGATGAGCAGTTCTTC. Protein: CASKRTSTDEQFF.